A single sample gave rise to the 6 T cell receptor beta chains below, sequenced in a study of blood T cell repertoires in COVID-19. Sequenced by immunoSEQ multiplex PCR; TCRdb stores in-frame clones only, minus some. This table has some 70,000 clones, 80% to 90% appearing once. The sequenced material came from peripheral blood. The receptors were gathered from an elderly woman with active COVID-19.

The chain links TRBV5-1 to TRBJ2-7; D gene uncertain. V was trimmed by 3 bases and J by 2 bases, leaving 15 bases between them. This CDR3 is 15 amino acids long. The germline V gene encodes CDR1 SGHRS and CDR2 YFSETQ. CDR3: CASSSVRSKAYEQYF. As DNA, the CDR3 is TGCGCCAGCAGCTCGGTCCGATCCAAAGCCTACGAGCAGTACTTC. The full variable domain, its missing parts supplied by reference TRBV5-1 and TRBJ2-7, is KAGVTQTPRYLIKTRGQQVTLSCSPISGHRSVSWYQQTPGQGLQFLFEYFSETQRNKGNFPGRFSGRQFSNSRSEMNVSTLELGDSALYLCASSSVRSKAYEQYFGPGTRLTVT.

The gene calls are TRBV5-5 and TRBJ2-1; 9 nucleotides match TRBD2. CDR1 and CDR2 from the germline V gene are SGHKS and YYEKEE (reference sequence). J lost 8 bases, V lost 4 bases, and 10 bases had no gene match. The CDR3 is 15 amino acids. The CDR3 nucleotides read TGTGCCAGCAGCCTGCAGGGCGGGAGGGGGTATGAGCAGTTCTTC. Its protein product is CASSLQGGRGYEQFF.

The rearrangement uses TRBV10-3 and TRBJ2-1; 9 nucleotides agree with TRBD2. This CDR3 region has 16 residues. CDR1 is ENHRY and CDR2 is SYGVKD in the germline V gene. The ends lost 3 bases at V and 7 bases at J; junction bases unmatched: 10. CDR3 nucleotides: TGTGCCATCAGTGATTCGACTAGCGGAGCTACTAATGAGCAGTTCTTC. Protein product: CAISDSTSGATNEQFF.

This chain joins TRBV30 and TRBJ2-7; D gene ambiguous. Germline V lookup: CDR1 GTSNPN, CDR2 SVGIG (reference sequence). CDR3 length equals 11 residues. The V end was cut by 5 bases, the J end by 2 bases, with 7 bases between. The CDR3 DNA reads TGTGCCTGGGTTTCGGCCTACGAGCAGTACTTC. It yields the protein CAWVSAYEQYF.

V gene TRBV15 combines with J gene TRBJ2-1; 7 nucleotides match TRBD2. The J segment lost 8 bases and the V segment lost 4 bases, leaving 8 bases of the junction unmatched. The CDR3 covers 14 residues. Germline V gives CDR1 LNHNV, CDR2 YYDKDF (reference sequence). The CDR3 DNA reads TGTGCCACCAGCAAAGGCGGGAGTGGGTATGAGCAGTTCTTC. It is translated as CATSKGGSGYEQFF.

The rearrangement joins TRBV11-3 to TRBJ2-1; TRBD2 aligns across 7 bases. V shed 5 bases, J shed 5 bases, and the junction held 12 bases outside the gene matches. Looked up from germline, CDR1 is SGHNT and CDR2 is YENEEA. The CDR3 is 16 residues long. CDR3: CASSRGVSGANNEQFF. CDR3 in DNA: TGTGCCAGCAGCCGGGGGGTTAGCGGAGCCAACAATGAGCAGTTCTTC.